Below, 32 T cell receptor beta chains from the same sample are listed, as sequenced in a study of T-cell reconstitution after alpha-beta-depleted transplantation in children. During its preparation, the TCRbeta library received unique molecular identifiers. Each CDR3 protein gets one entry after TCRdb re-called the PCR reads with MiXCR. The data contain roughly 100,000 distinct CDR3 sequences, under 9% of them seen just once; the ten biggest clones take up about 17%. Here the sequenced sample was PBMCs, taken before TCRalphabeta/CD19-depleted stem cell transplant. These receptors were taken from a boy between 2 and 10 years old with acute lymphoblastic leukemia, due to receive a stem cell transplant.

This clonotype was seen ten or more times. The chain carries TRBV3-1 and TRBJ1-4, with D tentatively TRBD1 (6 bases). Germline values: CDR1 LGHDT, CDR2 YNNKEL (reference sequence). The CDR3 extends over 14 amino acids. Trimming took off 4 bases at V and 5 bases at J, with 11 bases between the two ends. CDR3 in DNA: TGTGCCAGCAGCCCGCGGCAGGGGAATGAAAAACTGTTTTTT. It translates to CASSPRQGNEKLFF.

This chain connects TRBV3-1 to TRBJ1-6, with a possible D match to TRBD1 (5 bases). CDR1 is LGHDT and CDR2 is YNNKEL in the germline V gene (reference sequence). The ends were cut back, 1 base at V and 10 bases at J, with 17 bases in the middle. The CDR3 has 16 amino acids. The CDR3 DNA follows: TGTGCCAGCAGCCAAGGGGGCCATCCTCTGAGATCACCCCTCCACTTT. It specifies CASSQGGHPLRSPLHF.

A remark on this clonotype: A clone one base away is much larger, so this may be a read error. The chain employs TRBV12-3 or TRBV12-4 and TRBJ2-1; 7 bases match TRBD1. The CDR3 length is 18 residues. The CDR3 DNA is TGTACCAGCAGTTTACGAGTCCTGAGGGACAGTGGGTACAATGAGCAGTTCTTC. Its translation: CTSSLRVLRDSGYNEQFF.

This clonotype was seen more than once but under ten times. V usage is TRBV28 and J usage is TRBJ2-3; D is possibly TRBD1 (5 bases). V lost 3 bases to trimming and J lost 0 bases, with 22 bases between them. This CDR3 is built from 19 residues. Germline CDR1 MDHEN, CDR2 SYDVKM. CDR3 DNA sequence: TGTGCCAGCAGTTTGCCCCTCCTAGACAGACGAATAAGCACAGATACGCAGTATTTT. Protein sequence: CASSLPLLDRRISTDTQYF.

This clonotype appeared many times. This chain joins TRBV20-1 and TRBJ1-1, with D perhaps matching TRBD1 (5 bases). V was cut by 3 bases and J by 3 bases, with 11 bases left in between. This CDR3 is 13 amino acids long. Germline V CDR1 and CDR2: DFQATT, SNEGSKA (reference sequence). The CDR3 DNA reads as TGCAGTGCTAGTGTGGGAGGGGACACTGAAGCTTTCTTT. Translation: CSASVGGDTEAFF.

The V gene is TRBV12-3 or TRBV12-4, the J gene TRBJ2-3; 7 bases fit TRBD2. The CDR3 is 16 amino acids. The junction had 11 bases not matched to a gene; V was cut back by 7 bases and J by 1 base. The CDR3 loop reads CASTPSPGGGTDTQYF. CDR3 nucleotides: TGTGCCAGCACCCCCTCCCCGGGGGGAGGCACAGATACGCAGTATTTT.

This clonotype was picked up a small number of times. The gene calls are TRBV5-5 and TRBJ2-7, with 8 bases aligning to TRBD1. The germline V gene encodes CDR1 SGHKS and CDR2 YYEKEE (reference sequence). V trimming: 4 bases; J trimming: 0 bases; junction bases outside the gene matches: 9. This CDR3 has 16 amino acids. The CDR3 is CASSRTTGVSSYEQYF. The CDR3 nucleotides read TGTGCCAGCAGCCGAACGACAGGGGTTAGCTCCTACGAGCAGTACTTC.

This clonotype was observed a handful of times. For the CDR3, the DNA is TGTGCCAGCAGCTGGACAGGGGGCCCCTACGAGCAGTACTTC. Translated, it gives CASSWTGGPYEQYF. The chain is built from TRBV5-5 and TRBJ2-7; TRBD1 matches at 11 bases. The CDR3 is made up of 14 amino acids. Germline V gene lookup returns CDR1 SGHKS and CDR2 YYEKEE (reference sequence). The V and J ends lost 3 bases and 2 bases, in that order; junction bases with no gene match: 1.

This rearrangement joins TRBV4-3 to TRBJ2-3; the match to TRBD2 covers 7 bases. Germline V gene lookup returns CDR1 LGHNA and CDR2 YSLEER. CDR3 length: 15 amino acids. The V gene end was trimmed by 0 bases and the J gene end by 2 bases; junction bases not matched to a gene: 2. The CDR3 spells CASSQDGGITDTQYF. CDR3 DNA: TGCGCCAGCAGCCAAGACGGGGGGATCACAGATACGCAGTATTTT.

A single count supports this clonotype. The gene calls are TRBV6-4 and TRBJ2-4; a possible D gene is TRBD1 (6 bases). This CDR3 has 19 residues. V gave up 0 bases and J gave up 0 bases, with 18 bases separating them. Germline V gene lookup returns CDR1 MRHNA and CDR2 SNTAGT. CDR3 bases: TGTGCCAGCAGTGACTCTGCCCCTTGGGACAACCTAGCCAAAAACATTCAGTACTTC. Translation: CASSDSAPWDNLAKNIQYF.

The chain carries TRBV29-1 and TRBJ1-1; no clear D gene. The CDR3 loop spans 8 amino acids. V lost 6 bases to trimming and J lost 9 bases, with 5 bases between them. Germline CDR1 SQVTM, CDR2 ANQGSEA. The CDR3 bases are TGCAGCGTAAGTCAAGCTTTCTTT. Translation gives CSVSQAFF.

This clonotype was found many times. The genes are TRBV20-1 and TRBJ2-2; D possibly corresponds to TRBD2 (7 bases). The CDR3 consists of 14 residues. The germline V gene encodes CDR1 DFQATT and CDR2 SNEGSKA (reference sequence). The V end was cut by 5 bases, the J end by 7 bases, with 17 bases between. DNA of the CDR3: TGCAGTGCTTCTCCCGGGGGGCGAGGCGGGGAGCTGTTTTTT. It translates to CSASPGGRGGELFF.

A remark on this clonotype: It may be a read error: a sequence one base away is much more abundant. CDR3 amino acids: CASRQSNHNEQFF. The CDR3 DNA reads as TGCGCCAGCAGACAGAGTAACCACAATGAGCAGTTCTTC. The chain couples TRBV5-1 to TRBJ2-1; unclear D gene. The CDR3 loop spans 13 amino acids. The germline CDR1 and CDR2 sequences are SGHRS and YFSETQ. V gave up 5 bases and J gave up 5 bases, with 11 bases separating them.

This clonotype was observed a handful of times. The gene calls are TRBV5-4 and TRBJ2-6; 9 bases match TRBD1. Germline trimming cut 2 bases from V and 0 bases from J; bases unmatched to any gene: 9. Per the germline V gene, CDR1 is SGHNT and CDR2 is YYREEE (reference sequence). The CDR3 has 19 residues. The CDR3: CASSFKPGQGNSGANVLTF. Written as DNA, the CDR3 is TGTGCCAGCAGCTTCAAACCGGGACAGGGAAACTCTGGGGCCAACGTCCTGACTTTC.

This clonotype was counted at least ten times. This chain uses TRBV24-1 with TRBJ2-3; tentative D call: TRBD1 (5 bases). The CDR3 totals 13 residues. V gave up 0 bases and J gave up 6 bases, with 6 bases separating them. From germline, CDR1 is KGHDR and CDR2 SFDVKD. In nucleotides, the CDR3 is TGTGCCACCAGTGATTTGGCAGGGGATACGCAGTATTTT. It translates to CATSDLAGDTQYF.

This clonotype was found many times. The CDR3, as DNA: TGCAGCGTTGAAGAGAGGAGCTCCTACGAGCAGTACTTC. This gives the protein CSVEERSSYEQYF. V usage is TRBV29-1 and J usage is TRBJ2-7; D is uncertain. CDR3 size: 13 residues. From germline, CDR1 is SQVTM and CDR2 ANQGSEA. The V and J ends lost 0 bases and 0 bases respectively, with 6 bases between them.

This clonotype was counted ten times or more. The chain couples TRBV5-5 to TRBJ2-3, with 8 bases matching TRBD2. The germline V gene encodes CDR1 SGHKS and CDR2 YYEKEE (reference sequence). V was pared by 4 bases and J by 6 bases, with 10 bases of the junction left unmatched. This CDR3 comprises 15 residues. The CDR3 coding sequence is TGTGCCAGCAGCGCCGTTAGCGGGGCGGCGGATACGCAGTATTTT. Residues: CASSAVSGAADTQYF. Combining the CDR3 with reference TRBV5-5 and TRBJ2-3 gives the whole variable domain DAGVTQSPTHLIKTRGQQVTLRCSPISGHKSVSWYQQVLGQGPQFIFQYYEKEERGRGNFPDRFSARQFPNYSSELNVNALLLGDSALYLCASSAVSGAADTQYFGPGTRLTVL.

The V call is TRBV7-6, the J call TRBJ1-6; tentatively, D is TRBD1 (6 bases). Between the trimmed V and J ends, which lost 1 base and 10 bases, there was a span of 14 bases. This CDR3 is 15 amino acids long. Per germline, CDR1 SGHVS and CDR2 FNYEAQ. CDR3 sequence reads: CASSLVAGARSPLHF. The CDR3 DNA is TGTGCCAGCAGCTTAGTTGCAGGGGCGCGATCACCCCTCCACTTT.

The genes are TRBV27 and TRBJ2-1; D remains ambiguous. CDR1 and CDR2 (germline): MNHEY, SMNVEV (reference sequence). V shed 3 bases and J shed 8 bases, with 11 bases lying between them. This CDR3 region has 13 residues. DNA for the CDR3: TGTGCCAGCAGTTTTAATGGTGGGCATGAGCAGTTCTTC. Its protein is CASSFNGGHEQFF.

The table lists this clonotype with many counts. The rearrangement joins TRBV28 to TRBJ1-1; no clear D gene. Per the germline V gene, CDR1 is MDHEN and CDR2 is SYDVKM. The CDR3 is 11 residues long. Trimming took off 3 bases at V and 5 bases at J, with 4 bases between the two ends. The CDR3, as DNA: TGTGCCAGCAGTTTTCTGACTGAAGCTTTCTTT. As protein: CASSFLTEAFF.

In this sample, this clonotype turned up many times. This sequence joins TRBV2 and TRBJ2-3; D may correspond to TRBD1 or TRBD2 (5 bases each). CDR3 length equals 12 residues. Looked up from germline, CDR1 is SNHLY and CDR2 is FYNNEI. V gave up 7 bases and J gave up 3 bases, with 8 bases separating them. The DNA of the CDR3 is TGTGCCAGCACCTGGGGGACAGATACGCAGTATTTT. Translating gives CASTWGTDTQYF.

This clonotype occurred a few times. The chain combines TRBV9 with TRBJ1-3; D remains unclear. Trimming took 5 bases from V and 1 from J, leaving 16 bases between them. The CDR3 sequence is 16 residues long. Germline V lookup: CDR1 SGDLS, CDR2 YYNGEE. The CDR3 nucleotides are TGTGCCAGCAGTCACCGGGGAGGAGATTCTGGAAACACCATATATTTT. Its protein is CASSHRGGDSGNTIYF.

The chain recombines TRBV6-1 with TRBJ1-2, with a tentative D call TRBD1 (5 bases). This CDR3 has 12 amino acids. Germline values: CDR1 MNHNS, CDR2 SASEGT. Trimming removed 6 bases from V and 2 bases from J, with 7 bases in between. CDR3 bases: TGTGCCAGCAGGGACAAGAACTATGGCTACACCTTC. This sequence encodes CASRDKNYGYTF.

This clonotype was seen more than once but under ten times. The genes are TRBV11-3 and TRBJ2-1, with TRBD1 matching over 9 bases. V gave up 0 bases and J gave up 4 bases; unmatched junction bases: 4. Per the germline V gene, CDR1 is SGHNT and CDR2 is YENEEA. CDR3 length: 16 residues. The CDR3 loop is CASSLDRTGEYNEQFF. The CDR3 region has the DNA TGTGCCAGCAGCTTAGATCGGACAGGGGAATACAATGAGCAGTTCTTC.

In this sample, this clonotype turned up a few times. This chain connects TRBV12-3 or TRBV12-4 to TRBJ2-5; D is undetermined. The CDR3 has 11 amino acids. Trimming left V 5 bases short and J 1 base short, with 2 bases between. Here the CDR3 reads CASSRQETQYF. Here the CDR3 DNA reads TGTGCCAGCAGTCGCCAAGAGACCCAGTACTTC.

This clonotype was observed at least ten times. The chain uses TRBV20-1 and TRBJ1-6; TRBD1 aligns across 8 bases. Germline CDR1 DFQATT, CDR2 SNEGSKA (reference sequence). This CDR3 spans 14 amino acids. V lost 3 bases and J lost 9; bases outside the gene matches: 7. CDR3 sequence reads: CSASNTGGISPLHF. The CDR3 coding sequence is TGCAGTGCTAGCAATACAGGGGGAATTTCACCCCTCCACTTT.

This clonotype was recorded a few times. V and J are TRBV5-1 and TRBJ2-5; 9 nucleotides agree with TRBD1. Per the germline V gene, CDR1 is SGHRS and CDR2 is YFSETQ. The CDR3 covers 14 residues. The J segment lost 6 bases and the V segment lost 0 bases, leaving 3 bases of the junction unmatched. Here the CDR3 reads CASSLEQGAKTQYF. The CDR3 coding sequence is TGCGCCAGCAGCTTGGAACAGGGGGCCAAGACCCAGTACTTC.

This clonotype was recorded many times. CDR3 in DNA: TGCAGTGCTAGAGCCGGACTTACCTTGAATGAGCAGTTCTTC. Translation: CSARAGLTLNEQFF. The V gene is TRBV20-1, the J gene TRBJ2-1, with D possibly TRBD2 on 5 matching bases. The V end lost 1 base, the J end lost 7 bases, and 14 bases lay between the germline ends. Germline V gene data show CDR1 as DFQATT and CDR2 as SNEGSKA (reference sequence). The CDR3 contains 14 residues.

This clonotype was recorded at least ten times. J is TRBJ1-6 and V is TRBV27; 9 bases are shared with TRBD1. Trimming cost V 6 bases and J 3 bases; bases outside gene matches: 3. The CDR3 sequence is 15 residues long. The V gene's germline CDR1 is MNHEY and CDR2 SMNVEV (reference sequence). The CDR3, as DNA: TGTGCCAGCAGGGACAGGGGTTACTATAATTCACCCCTCCACTTT. Its translation: CASRDRGYYNSPLHF.

This clonotype has a handful of counts. V and J are TRBV11-2 and TRBJ2-1, with 9 bases identical to TRBD1. The V and J ends lost 5 bases and 9 bases, in that order; junction bases with no gene match: 8. Germline CDR1 and CDR2: SGHAT and FQNNGV. This CDR3 region has 14 residues. For the CDR3, the DNA is TGTGCCAGCAGCGTCGGGACAGGGAACAGTGAGCAGTTCTTC. Protein: CASSVGTGNSEQFF.

There are a few counts of this clonotype. The chain recombines TRBV10-3 with TRBJ2-7; 8 positions match TRBD1. This CDR3 spans 14 amino acids. Germline V gene sequence: CDR1 ENHRY, CDR2 SYGVKD. V was pared by 6 bases and J by 2 bases, with 6 bases of the junction left unmatched. This CDR3 is CAISLQGVPYEQYF. CDR3 coding DNA: TGTGCCATCAGCCTACAGGGGGTGCCCTACGAGCAGTACTTC.

This clonotype was detected many times. The V call is TRBV15, the J call TRBJ2-5, with a weak D call TRBD2 (5 bases). The CDR3 is 14 residues long. Trimming removed 0 bases at V and 1 base at J, with 6 bases between. Germline V gene sequence: CDR1 LNHNV, CDR2 YYDKDF (reference sequence). This CDR3 reads CATSRDRGQETQYF. In DNA form, the CDR3 reads TGTGCCACCAGCAGAGATCGGGGCCAAGAGACCCAGTACTTC.